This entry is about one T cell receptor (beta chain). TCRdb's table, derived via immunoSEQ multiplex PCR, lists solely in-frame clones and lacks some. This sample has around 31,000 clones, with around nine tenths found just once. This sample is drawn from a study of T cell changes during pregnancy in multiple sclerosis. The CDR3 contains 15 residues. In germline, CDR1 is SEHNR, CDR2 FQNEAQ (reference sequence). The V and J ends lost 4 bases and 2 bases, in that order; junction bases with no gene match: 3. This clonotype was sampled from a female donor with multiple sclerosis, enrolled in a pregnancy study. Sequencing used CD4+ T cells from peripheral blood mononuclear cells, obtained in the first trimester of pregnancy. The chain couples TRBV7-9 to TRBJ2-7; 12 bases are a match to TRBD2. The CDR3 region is CASSSLAGGAYEQYF. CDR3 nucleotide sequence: TGTGCCAGCAGCTCACTAGCGGGGGGAGCCTACGAGCAGTACTTC.